The rows below give T cell receptor beta chains drawn from one sample of a study of cytomegalovirus exposure and HLA in healthy donors. Assay: immunoSEQ multiplex PCR; the TCRdb copy retains only in-frame clones and omits some. The sample comprises hundreds of thousands of clones, more than 70% of which are singletons, and approximately 0.47% rests with the top ten. Source material: PBMCs. Every receptor here comes from a boy between 10 and 17 years old in good health and CMV-seronegative. Both conserved end residues are part of each CDR3. The D gene is left open where the match is weak. Clone size, where shown, is once, few, many, or a class for clones that have expanded.

TGTGCCATCAAACTTAGCGGGTCCTCCAGCTCCTACAATGAGCAGTTCTTC	CAIKLSGSSSSYNEQFF	NA	TRBV10-3	TRBJ2-1	TRBD2
TGTGCCAGCAGCTCGGGACTAGCGGGGGCGAGGGATACGCAGTATTTT	CASSSGLAGARDTQYF	few	TRBV13	TRBJ2-3	TRBD2
TGTGCCTGGAAGACAGGCCGCTTCTCCTACGAGCAGTACTTC	CAWKTGRFSYEQYF	once	TRBV30	TRBJ2-7	NA
TGTGCCTGGACCCGGGGGACGAACACTGAAGCTTTCTTT	CAWTRGTNTEAFF	few	TRBV30	TRBJ1-1	NA
TGTGCCTGGAGTTTTCCGCCGGGAAGCTATGGCTACACCTTC	CAWSFPPGSYGYTF	few	TRBV30	TRBJ1-2	NA
TGTGCCACCAGCAGAGATATTGTCGCGCGACAGGGCACAACTAATGAAAAACTGTTTTTT	CATSRDIVARQGTTNEKLFF	NA	TRBV15	TRBJ1-4	TRBD1
TGTGCCAGCAGTACCATCCGAGACGGGGAGCAGTACTTC	CASSTIRDGEQYF	NA	TRBV11-2	TRBJ2-7	NA
TGTGCCAACATCCAACAGGCAAACTATGGCTACACCTTC	CANIQQANYGYTF	NA	TRBV2	TRBJ1-2	NA
TGCGCCAGCACCTTCTTCGTGGGGGGAAATCCCGCGGGGGCCACTGAAGCTTTCTTT	CASTFFVGGNPAGATEAFF	NA	TRBV5-1	TRBJ1-1	NA
TGTGCCAGCTCGTCAGGGAATCAGCCCCAGCATTTT	CASSSGNQPQHF	NA	TRBV18	TRBJ1-5	NA